The following is a TCR beta chain sequence with its context. CDR1 is LNHDA, CDR2 SQIVND, per germline (reference sequence). This CDR3 has 15 amino acids. Trimming removed 6 bases from V and 4 bases from J; junction bases left unmatched: 9. The sample belongs to a study of blood T cell repertoires in COVID-19. Study-level background: Specimens from acute and convalescent COVID-19 originated in the United States, Italy and Spain.

Per the authors' pipeline: Amplification of reference gene primers was used by the study to estimate nucleated cell counts. Clones were read by immunoSEQ multiplex PCR, and TCRdb kept only the in-frame ones, dropping some. The D gene and trimming were derived from the DNA, and the V and J assignments and clone size from that table. The sample includes a few hundred thousand clones, 82% of them seen just once. V and J are TRBV19 and TRBJ1-2; 9 bases match TRBD1. The sequenced sample consisted of peripheral blood. This sequence was found in a woman in her 70s with COVID-19, enrolled during active disease. The CDR3 bases are TGTGCCAGTAGCCCAGGGACAGGGATTTTCTATGGCTACACCTTC. Translated, it gives CASSPGTGIFYGYTF.